This TCR beta chain comes out of a study of T cells in Graves' hyperthyroidism and ophthalmopathy. At the level of the study: Any treatment followed the collection of peripheral blood at initial diagnosis.

This clonotype came up many times. Deletions cut 1 base from V and 7 bases from J, with 8 bases between. Germline V CDR1 and CDR2: SGHAT, FQNNGV. The CDR3 is 13 amino acids. Regions amplified from RNA transcripts were the TCR beta CDR3 regions. HTBI primers were the set used in a first-round RT-PCR of the TCR CDR3. TCRdb passed the multiplex PCR reads through MiXCR, listing each CDR3 protein once. The table lists fewer than 500,000 distinct CDR3 sequences, 14% of them singletons. This sequence was found in a woman aged 25 to 39 with Graves' ophthalmopathy. The chain uses TRBV11-2 and TRBJ2-1; no firm D call. Sequencing used blood. CDR3 region: CASSLGPQNEQFF. CDR3 bases: TGTGCCAGCAGCTTAGGACCCCAAAATGAGCAGTTCTTC.